The clone carrying this T cell receptor beta chain has just one count. Using immunoSEQ multiplex PCR, the repertoire was profiled, and TCRdb retains in-frame clones only, with some absent. Of around 1.1 million clones listed, approximately 80% were seen once; the top ten hold more than 0.55%. From germline, CDR1 is KGHSH and CDR2 LQKENI. This CDR3 has 14 residues. Trimming took 3 bases from V and 0 from J, leaving 6 bases between them. The data stem from a study of shared clonotypes between healthy human individuals. The origin of this receptor is a young man in good health. Some clones in this sample may be carry-over from other donors' samples. Sequenced sample: memory CD4+ T cells from PBMCs. Described subset: CD45RA-negative fraction. The chain is built from TRBV18 and TRBJ1-5; D is undetermined. As DNA, the CDR3 is TGTGCCAGCTCACCGATTTCTAGCAATCAGCCCCAGCATTTT. Translating it yields CASSPISSNQPQHF.